The present TCR beta chain was sequenced within a study of blood T cell repertoires in COVID-19. This CDR3 is built from 15 residues. V lost 2 bases, J lost 0 bases, and 4 bases stayed unmatched. Germline values: CDR1 SGHNT, CDR2 YYREEE (reference sequence). Assay used: immunoSEQ multiplex PCR; TCRdb lists only in-frame clones, some missing. The repertoire consists of just under 85,000 clones, with around four fifths occurring once and the leading ten covering about 17%. The chain couples TRBV5-4 to TRBJ2-7; 8 bases are a match to TRBD2. The sequenced sample was peripheral blood. This clonotype was obtained from a woman aged 55-75 years with acute or convalescent COVID-19. The CDR3 protein is CASSLSGGSSYEQYF. CDR3 bases: TGTGCCAGCAGCTTAAGCGGGGGAAGCTCCTACGAGCAGTACTTC.